Below, 32 T cell receptor beta chains from the same sample are listed, as sequenced in a study of response to subunit inactivated influenza vaccine. TCRdb analysed the RT-PCR reads with MiXCR anew, one entry per CDR3 protein. The sample contains 650,000 to 850,000 distinct CDR3 sequences, about 14% of which appear only once. This specimen consisted of PBMCs from blood, obtained roughly 2 weeks before vaccination. These receptor sequences come from a man in his forties or fifties who received an inactivated influenza vaccine.

A few counts support this clonotype. The chain joins TRBV6-1 to TRBJ2-3; TRBD2 is a possible D gene (6 bases). This CDR3 is built from 14 residues. V was clipped by 6 bases and J by 5 bases, with 15 bases between them. CDR1 and CDR2 (germline): MNHNS, SASEGT. CDR3 sequence (DNA): TGTGCCAGCAGGATCCCAGGGACTCAAGATACGCAGTATTTT. It encodes CASRIPGTQDTQYF.

V and J are TRBV11-1 and TRBJ2-3; TRBD1 matches 7 bases. CDR1 is SGHAT and CDR2 is FQDESV in the germline V gene (reference sequence). V lost 5 bases to trimming and J lost 0 bases; unmatched junction nucleotides: 17. The CDR3 is 19 amino acids. This CDR3 is CASSPSTGNPLYSTDTQYF. The CDR3 DNA is TGTGCCAGCAGCCCTTCGACAGGGAACCCGTTGTATAGCACAGATACGCAGTATTTT.

This clonotype was counted only a few times. This rearrangement joins TRBV27 to TRBJ2-1, with 11 bases identical to TRBD1. The CDR3 spans 17 residues. The ends lost 2 bases at V and 3 bases at J; junction bases unmatched: 6. Germline assignment: CDR1 MNHEY and CDR2 SMNVEV (reference sequence). The CDR3 bases are TGTGCCAGCAGTTTAGTAGGGACAGGGGGGGACTACAATGAGCAGTTCTTC. Translated: CASSLVGTGGDYNEQFF.

The chain uses TRBV12-3 or TRBV12-4 and TRBJ2-3; 7 positions match TRBD1. The CDR3 extends over 13 amino acids. V gave up 6 bases and J gave up 4 bases; unmatched junction bases: 4. The CDR3 loop is CASSRRGSDTQYF. The CDR3 region has the DNA TGTGCCAGCAGCCGCAGGGGGTCAGATACGCAGTATTTT.

This clonotype was counted only a few times. CDR3 sequence: CATSRGAGLAGVTQYF. The CDR3 coding sequence is TGTGCCACCAGCAGAGGGGCGGGACTAGCGGGAGTTACCCAGTACTTC. The chain is built from TRBV15 and TRBJ2-5; TRBD2 aligns across 14 bases. Trimming took 1 base from V and 8 from J; bases not matched to a gene: 6. The CDR3 length is 16 residues. Germline V gene sequence: CDR1 LNHNV, CDR2 YYDKDF (reference sequence).

This clonotype was observed a handful of times. The DNA for the CDR3 is TGCAGTGCTAGATCCCGGGGTTCCCGCAATCAGCCCCAGCATTTT. It translates to CSARSRGSRNQPQHF. This chain joins TRBV20-1 and TRBJ1-5, with D uncertain. The V and J ends lost 2 bases and 2 bases respectively, with 13 bases between them. The CDR3 length is 15 residues. Germline CDR1 and CDR2: DFQATT and SNEGSKA (reference sequence).

This clonotype was found many times. The rearrangement links TRBV5-1 to TRBJ2-1; 12 nucleotides agree with TRBD2. Germline loops: CDR1 SGHRS, CDR2 YFSETQ. J gave up 7 bases and V 0 bases, and 11 bases lay outside the gene matches. The CDR3 extends over 18 amino acids. CDR3 in amino acids: CASSLATLLAGGLNEQFF. CDR3 nucleotide sequence: TGCGCCAGCAGCTTGGCCACGCTTCTAGCGGGGGGGTTGAATGAGCAGTTCTTC.

In its sample, this clonotype was seen a few times. This rearrangement joins TRBV18 to TRBJ2-1, with no clear D. Between the trimmed V and J ends, which lost 3 bases and 5 bases, there was a span of 8 bases. This CDR3 has 13 amino acids. Germline V gene data show CDR1 as KGHSH and CDR2 as LQKENI. CDR3 in DNA: TGTGCCAGCTCACCCCTCTTAAACAATGAGCAGTTCTTC. Translating it yields CASSPLLNNEQFF.

The sample holds a few counts of this clonotype. V gene TRBV28 combines with J gene TRBJ2-7, with 10 bases aligning to TRBD1. CDR3 size: 16 residues. Losses at the gene ends were 6 bases for V and 3 bases for J; bases not matched to a gene: 11. The germline V gene has CDR1 MDHEN and CDR2 SYDVKM. The CDR3 region has the DNA TGTGCCAGCAGCCGAGACAGGGGGCACAATCTCTACGAGCAGTACTTC. Translating gives CASSRDRGHNLYEQYF. The full variable domain, in which reference TRBV28 and TRBJ2-7 provide the parts outside the CDR3, is DVKVTQSSRYLVKRTGEKVFLECVQDMDHENMFWYRQDPGLGLRLIYFSYDVKMKEKGDIPEGYSVSREKKERFSLILESASTNQTSMYLCASSRDRGHNLYEQYFGPGTRLTVT.

This chain uses TRBV7-2 with TRBJ2-2; D is perhaps TRBD2 (7 bases). Germline assignment: CDR1 SGHTA and CDR2 FQGNSA. V was cut by 8 bases and J by 7 bases, with 17 bases left in between. The CDR3 runs to 14 residues. Here the CDR3 DNA reads TGTGCCAGCTCCCCTGGGAGGGGGATCGGGGAGCTGTTTTTT. This gives the protein CASSPGRGIGELFF.

There are many counts of this clonotype. The CDR3 coding sequence is TGTGCCAGCAGCTTAGCAGTAACGCAGGCTGGGCAGCTGTTTTTT. Amino acid sequence: CASSLAVTQAGQLFF. V is TRBV7-2 and J is TRBJ2-2; D remains unclear. The CDR3 has 15 residues. Looked up from germline, CDR1 is SGHTA and CDR2 is FQGNSA. Deletions cut 0 bases from V and 12 bases from J, with 17 bases between.

This clonotype has more than one count but fewer than ten. The genes are TRBV7-9 and TRBJ1-2; D gene ambiguous. With 1 base removed from V and 8 bases from J, the gap between germline ends came to 17 bases. Germline V gives CDR1 SEHNR, CDR2 FQNEAQ (reference sequence). This CDR3 spans 15 amino acids. CDR3 nucleotide sequence: TGTGCCAGCAGCTTAGGCGTGGACTCCCGAGAGGGCTACACCTTC. It encodes CASSLGVDSREGYTF.

This clonotype was found many times. This rearrangement joins TRBV15 to TRBJ1-5; unclear D gene. V lost 5 bases and J 0 bases, leaving 14 bases between the germline ends. Germline lookup yields CDR1 LNHNV and CDR2 YYDKDF (reference sequence). This CDR3 contains 16 residues. The DNA for the CDR3 is TGTGCCACCAGCGGGAAAGACTGGTTTAGCAATCAGCCCCAGCATTTT. Translated, it gives CATSGKDWFSNQPQHF.

A few counts support this clonotype. The genes are TRBV15 and TRBJ2-1, with D tentatively TRBD2 (5 bases). Per germline, CDR1 LNHNV and CDR2 YYDKDF (reference sequence). V was cut by 3 bases and J by 8 bases, with 8 bases left in between. CDR3 length: 12 residues. The CDR3 sequence is CATSSKRDEQFF. CDR3 in DNA: TGTGCCACCAGCAGTAAGAGGGATGAGCAGTTCTTC. The full variable domain, in which reference TRBV15 and TRBJ2-1 provide the parts outside the CDR3, is DAMVIQNPRYQVTQFGKPVTLSCSQTLNHNVMYWYQQKSSQAPKLLFHYYDKDFNNEADTPDNFQSRRPNTSFCFLDIRSPGLGDTAMYLCATSSKRDEQFFGPGTRLTVL.

This rearrangement joins TRBV7-9 to TRBJ2-1; D gene ambiguous. This CDR3 is built from 15 residues. The V end was cut by 5 bases, the J end by 3 bases, with 14 bases between. In germline, CDR1 is SEHNR, CDR2 FQNEAQ (reference sequence). This CDR3 reads CASSAIGGIYNEQFF. CDR3 DNA: TGTGCCAGCAGCGCCATAGGCGGCATCTACAATGAGCAGTTCTTC.

This rearrangement joins TRBV10-3 to TRBJ2-1; TRBD2 is a possible D gene (5 bases). Germline CDR1 and CDR2: ENHRY and SYGVKD. The V end lost 3 bases, the J end lost 7 bases, and 10 bases lay between the germline ends. The CDR3 is 13 amino acids. This chain's CDR3 is CAISEDRGNEQFF. The DNA of the CDR3 is TGTGCCATCAGTGAAGACCGGGGTAATGAGCAGTTCTTC.

This clonotype was seen a handful of times. V is TRBV6-2 or TRBV6-3 and J is TRBJ1-2; D not resolved. Germline assignment: CDR1 MNHEY and CDR2 SVGEGT. V gave up 4 bases and J gave up 9 bases, with 9 bases separating them. The CDR3 contains 11 residues. CDR3 sequence reads: CASSLRGSYTF. The CDR3 DNA is TGTGCCAGCAGTTTACGGGGAAGCTACACCTTC.

The chain joins TRBV29-1 to TRBJ2-1, with TRBD2 matching over 8 bases. With 6 bases clipped from V and 1 base from J, the junction kept 5 bases outside the gene matches. The CDR3 is 14 amino acids. The V gene's germline CDR1 is SQVTM and CDR2 ANQGSEA. CDR3 sequence: CSVGGGASYNEQFF. CDR3 DNA: TGCAGCGTCGGGGGGGGGGCGTCCTACAATGAGCAGTTCTTC.

The sample holds one count of this clonotype. CDR3 DNA sequence: TGTGCCACCACCCAAGCGGCGAGGGGGGACACTGAAGCTTTCTTT. Amino acid sequence: CATTQAARGDTEAFF. This chain uses TRBV3-1 with TRBJ1-1, with a possible D match to TRBD1 (6 bases). V gave up 10 bases and J gave up 3 bases, with 21 bases separating them. Germline values: CDR1 LGHDT, CDR2 YNNKEL (reference sequence). This CDR3 comprises 15 residues.

This clonotype showed up just a few times. The genes are TRBV6-5 and TRBJ1-2; D not certain. V lost 2 bases and J 5 bases, leaving 21 bases between the germline ends. The CDR3 consists of 17 residues. CDR1 and CDR2 from the germline V gene are MNHEY and SVGAGI. DNA for the CDR3: TGTGCCAGCAGTTACCCCGGAAATGGGCGCGACGTTTATGGCTACACCTTC. As protein: CASSYPGNGRDVYGYTF.

The V and J genes are TRBV11-2 and TRBJ2-5, with 7 bases fitting TRBD2. Germline V gene lookup returns CDR1 SGHAT and CDR2 FQNNGV. Germline trimming cut 1 base from V and 4 bases from J; bases unmatched to any gene: 9. CDR3 length equals 16 residues. The chain's CDR3 is CASSLGFGGKGETQYF. In nucleotides, the CDR3 is TGTGCCAGCAGCTTAGGTTTCGGGGGGAAGGGAGAGACCCAGTACTTC.

A few counts support this clonotype. This chain links TRBV4-3 with TRBJ1-3, with unresolved D. The V end was cut by 0 bases, the J end by 2 bases, with 11 bases between. There are 16 residues in the CDR3. The germline V gene has CDR1 LGHNA and CDR2 YSLEER. This CDR3 is CASSQDTREPGNTIYF. The CDR3 region has the DNA TGCGCCAGCAGCCAAGATACCCGGGAACCTGGAAACACCATATATTTT.

J is TRBJ2-1 and V is TRBV24-1; TRBD2 agrees at 12 bases. Losses at the gene ends were 5 bases for V and 7 bases for J; bases not matched to a gene: 11. The germline gives CDR1 KGHDR, CDR2 SFDVKD. The CDR3 extends over 17 amino acids. In DNA form, the CDR3 reads TGTGCCACCAGTGGACTAGCGGGAGCTAAAGCGGGTAATGAGCAGTTCTTC. As protein: CATSGLAGAKAGNEQFF.

This clonotype was found a few times. This rearrangement joins TRBV9 to TRBJ2-2; 7 bases align to TRBD1. V lost 5 bases and J lost 0; bases outside the gene matches: 4. CDR1 SGDLS and CDR2 YYNGEE come from the germline V gene. The CDR3 sequence is 15 residues long. CDR3 nucleotides: TGTGCCAGCAGTGACAGGGCTACGAACACCGGGGAGCTGTTTTTT. Translation: CASSDRATNTGELFF. The full variable domain, its missing parts supplied by reference TRBV9 and TRBJ2-2, is DSGVTQTPKHLITATGQRVTLRCSPRSGDLSVYWYQQSLDQGLQFLIQYYNGEERAKGNILERFSAQQFPDLHSELNLSSLELGDSALYFCASSDRATNTGELFFGEGSRLTVL.

This clonotype has a handful of counts. The V call is TRBV5-1, the J call TRBJ2-3, with D maybe TRBD1 (5 bases). CDR3 size: 13 residues. V lost 2 bases, J lost 7 bases, and 11 bases lay in between. From germline, CDR1 is SGHRS and CDR2 YFSETQ. CDR3 amino acids: CASSFIRGNTQYF. The CDR3 DNA follows: TGCGCCAGCAGCTTTATTAGGGGAAATACGCAGTATTTT.

In its sample, this clonotype was seen many times. The rearrangement uses TRBV4-3 and TRBJ2-1; TRBD1 aligns across 7 bases. The CDR3 extends over 16 amino acids. Unmatched junction bases numbered 7, after V lost 1 base and J lost 4 bases. Germline loops: CDR1 LGHNA, CDR2 YSLEER. Here the CDR3 DNA reads TGCGCCAGCAGCCAAGGAGGGGGCCGGTCTTACAATGAGCAGTTCTTC. This gives the protein CASSQGGGRSYNEQFF.

The CDR3 loop is CASSLFPPEQFF. DNA of the CDR3: TGTGCCAGCAGTTTATTCCCGCCCGAGCAGTTCTTC. This rearrangement joins TRBV12-3 or TRBV12-4 to TRBJ2-1; no definite D call. Trimming removed 2 bases at V and 10 bases at J, with 9 bases between. The CDR3 is made up of 12 amino acids.

This clonotype was seen a few times. This rearrangement joins TRBV12-3 or TRBV12-4 to TRBJ2-7, with D uncertain. The V and J ends lost 6 bases and 6 bases respectively, with 12 bases between them. This CDR3 has 12 amino acids. For the CDR3, the DNA is TGTGCCAGCAGCCTCCGAAAGGTCGAGCAGTACTTC. Amino acids: CASSLRKVEQYF.

The chain is built from TRBV3-1 and TRBJ2-1; D might be TRBD1 (6 bases). Germline CDR1 reads LGHDT; CDR2 reads YNNKEL (reference sequence). V lost 8 bases to trimming and J lost 7 bases, with 18 bases between them. This CDR3 spans 14 amino acids. The CDR3 nucleotides are TGTGCCAGCGTACAACAGGGCGCGAGGAATGAGCAGTTCTTC. The encoded protein is CASVQQGARNEQFF.

This chain joins TRBV6-5 and TRBJ1-5; D unclear. From germline, CDR1 is MNHEY and CDR2 SVGAGI. V lost 0 bases and J 6 bases, leaving 12 bases between the germline ends. CDR3 length equals 15 residues. Here the CDR3 reads CASSYSTGVGQPQHF. As DNA, the CDR3 is TGTGCCAGCAGTTACTCGACGGGAGTCGGTCAGCCCCAGCATTTT.

This clonotype was seen more than once but under ten times. This rearrangement joins TRBV7-9 to TRBJ2-3; no clear D gene. The V and J ends lost 0 bases and 8 bases respectively, with 9 bases between them. This CDR3 has 13 residues. CDR1 is SEHNR and CDR2 is FQNEAQ in the germline V gene (reference sequence). The CDR3 DNA sequence: TGTGCCAGCAGCTTAGCGGGGTTTCCTACGCAGTATTTT. Its translation is CASSLAGFPTQYF.

This rearrangement joins TRBV19 to TRBJ2-3, with 13 positions matching TRBD2. This CDR3 is 16 amino acids long. With 5 bases clipped from V and 3 bases from J, the junction kept 5 bases outside the gene matches. Germline V gene sequence: CDR1 LNHDA, CDR2 SQIVND (reference sequence). The CDR3 sequence: CASSSWTSGSTDTQYF. CDR3 DNA: TGTGCCAGTAGTTCGTGGACTAGCGGGAGTACAGATACGCAGTATTTT. Based on the CDR3 plus reference TRBV19 and TRBJ2-3, the full variable domain is DGGITQSPKYLFRKEGQNVTLSCEQNLNHDAMYWYRQDPGQGLRLIYYSQIVNDFQKGDIAEGYSVSREKKESFPLTVTSAQKNPTAFYLCASSSWTSGSTDTQYFGPGTRLTVL.